Sequencing of this T cell receptor beta chain was carried out in a study of blood T cell repertoires in COVID-19. Across the whole study: Both acute and convalescent COVID-19 samples were obtained from the United States, Italy and Spain.

A single count supports this clone. The assay was immunoSEQ multiplex PCR, and TCRdb's table has in-frame clones only and misses some. The data hold about 250,000 clones, with approximately 90% observed a single time. Participants, roughly 18 to 90 years old, spanned about two dozen US areas. Participants were placed into cohorts based on the clinical history they reported. Two negative PCRs, clearance, or symptom resolution had been documented for recovered Cohort 3 donors. The source of this sequence is a man between 18 and 35 years old who had recovered from COVID-19. The source material was PBMCs or T cells enriched from blood (not recorded which).

The CDR3 DNA follows: TGTGCCACCAGCAGAGGCCGACCCAGCGGGGGCTACAATGAGCAGTTCTTC. This codes for CATSRGRPSGGYNEQFF. The chain recombines TRBV15 with TRBJ2-1, with 8 nucleotides matching TRBD2. The CDR3 has 17 amino acids. Germline CDR1 reads LNHNV; CDR2 reads YYDKDF (reference sequence). The V gene end was trimmed by 1 base and the J gene end by 3 bases; junction bases not matched to a gene: 8.